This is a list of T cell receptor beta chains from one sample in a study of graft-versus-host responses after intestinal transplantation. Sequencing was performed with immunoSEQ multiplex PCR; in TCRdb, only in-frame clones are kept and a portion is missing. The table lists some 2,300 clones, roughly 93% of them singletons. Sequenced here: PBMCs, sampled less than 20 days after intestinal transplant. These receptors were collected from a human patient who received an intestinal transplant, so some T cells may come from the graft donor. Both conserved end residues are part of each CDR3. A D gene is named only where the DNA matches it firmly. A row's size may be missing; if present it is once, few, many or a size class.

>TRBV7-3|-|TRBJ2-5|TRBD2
TGTGCCAGCAGCTTAATAGCGGGGGAGACCCAAGAGACCCAGTACTTC
CASSLIAGETQETQYF
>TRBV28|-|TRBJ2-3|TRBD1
TGTGCCAGCAGTTTATCGGACAGGGATACGCAGTATTTT
CASSLSDRDTQYF
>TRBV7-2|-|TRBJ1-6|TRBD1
TGTGCCAGCAGCTTAGGTTACGGACAGGGGGTAGGTAATTCACCCCTCCACTTT
CASSLGYGQGVGNSPLHF
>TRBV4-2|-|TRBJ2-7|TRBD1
TGTGCCAGCAGCCAAGTTTTGCCTCGGGACAGGGGGCACGAGCAGTACTTC
CASSQVLPRDRGHEQYF
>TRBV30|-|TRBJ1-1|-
TGTGCCTGGAGTGTATCCGTAAATTCGGAAGCTTTCTTT
CAWSVSVNSEAFF
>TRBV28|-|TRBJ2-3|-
TGTGCCAGCACCTTCCAGACCATCCGTTCCAGGGCCTCTAGCACAGATACGCAGTATTTT
CASTFQTIRSRASSTDTQYF
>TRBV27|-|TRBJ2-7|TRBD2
TGTGCCAGCAGTTTAGGCGGGAGCTTCTACGAGCAGTACTTC
CASSLGGSFYEQYF
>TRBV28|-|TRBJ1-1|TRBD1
TGTGCCAGCAGTTTACCGAGGGACAGGGGGCGAGCGGTGAACACTGAAGCTTTCTTT
CASSLPRDRGRAVNTEAFF
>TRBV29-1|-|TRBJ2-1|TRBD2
TGCAGCGTTGAAGGGGCTTGGGCGGGGGGCCGCGGTGAGCAGTTCTTC
CSVEGAWAGGRGEQFF
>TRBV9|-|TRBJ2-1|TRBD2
TGTGCCAGCAGCGTGAGCGGGAGGGCGGGCGATGAGCAGTTCTTC
CASSVSGRAGDEQFF
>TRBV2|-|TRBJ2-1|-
TGTGCCAGCAGTCGTGACAGTCTAGTTGAAACTGAGCAGTTCTTC
CASSRDSLVETEQFF
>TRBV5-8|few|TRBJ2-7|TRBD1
TGTGCCAGCAGCTCAAGGGACAGGGGCTACGAGCAGTACTTC
CASSSRDRGYEQYF
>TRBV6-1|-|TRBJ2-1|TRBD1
TGTGCCAGCAGTGAGGGAGTGTTGGACAGGGTTATCAATGAGCAGTTCTTC
CASSEGVLDRVINEQFF
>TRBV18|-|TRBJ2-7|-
TGTGCCAGCTCACCACCGGGGCTCCCGGAGTACGAGCAGTACTTC
CASSPPGLPEYEQYF
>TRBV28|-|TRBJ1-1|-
TGTGCCAGCAAGAGGGCCTCGAACACTGAAGCTTTCTTT
CASKRASNTEAFF
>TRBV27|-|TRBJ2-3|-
TGTGCCAGCAGTTTACGAGGGGATACGCAGTATTTT
CASSLRGDTQYF
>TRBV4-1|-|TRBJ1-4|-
TGCGCCAGCAGCCAACGGTACCCTAATGAAAAACTGTTTTTT
CASSQRYPNEKLFF
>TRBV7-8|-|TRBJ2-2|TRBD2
TGTGCCAGCAGGTTCACTAGCGGGCCAGCGAACACCGGGGAGCTGTTTTTT
CASRFTSGPANTGELFF
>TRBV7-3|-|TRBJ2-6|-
TGTGCCAGCAGCTTATGGGGGGTAGAGGGGGCCAACGTCCTGACTTTC
CASSLWGVEGANVLTF
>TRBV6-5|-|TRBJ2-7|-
TGTGCCAGCAGGCCCCCGGGAACCTACGAGCAGTACTTC
CASRPPGTYEQYF
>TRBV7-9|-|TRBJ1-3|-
TGTGCCAGCAGCTTAGGTTCGGACAGTCCATCTGGAAACACCATATATTTT
CASSLGSDSPSGNTIYF
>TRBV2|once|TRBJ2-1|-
TGTGCCAGCAGAGAACCGAACCCTGAGATAAATGAGCAGTTCTTC
CASREPNPEINEQFF
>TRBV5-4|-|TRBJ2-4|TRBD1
TGTGCCAGCAGCTACCTAGAATCGGACAGGGAGGAGAACATTCAGTACTTC
CASSYLESDREENIQYF
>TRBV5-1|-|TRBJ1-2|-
TGCGCCAGCAGCTTACGGGGAGGGGACTATGGCTACACCTTC
CASSLRGGDYGYTF
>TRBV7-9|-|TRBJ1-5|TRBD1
TGTGCCAGCAGCTTAGACGAGACAGGGAATAGCAATCAGCCCCAGCATTTT
CASSLDETGNSNQPQHF
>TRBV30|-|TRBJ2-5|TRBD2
TGTGCCTGGACTAGCGGGGGGGTGCAGACCCAGTACTTC
CAWTSGGVQTQYF
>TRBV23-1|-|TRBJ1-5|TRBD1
TGCGCCAGCAGTCAAGGTGACAGGGAAGGTGGCAATCAGCCCCAGCATTTT
CASSQGDREGGNQPQHF
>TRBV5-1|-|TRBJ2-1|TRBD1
TGCGCCAGCAGCTTCCTCCGGGACAGGTTCTACAATGAGCAGTTCTTC
CASSFLRDRFYNEQFF
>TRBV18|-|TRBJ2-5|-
TGTGCCAGCTCACCACCGGCAGGACAGACACAGTACTTC
CASSPPAGQTQYF
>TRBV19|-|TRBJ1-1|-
TGTGCCAGTAATAGGGGGATTGACCCGAACACTGAAGCTTTCTTT
CASNRGIDPNTEAFF
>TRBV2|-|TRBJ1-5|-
TGTGCCAGCAGTGCACAGACCAGCAATCAGCCCCAGCATTTT
CASSAQTSNQPQHF
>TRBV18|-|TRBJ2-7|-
TGTGCCAGCTCACAGTTCCACCGCGGGGACGAGCAGTACTTC
CASSQFHRGDEQYF
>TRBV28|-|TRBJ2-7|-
TGTGCCAGCAGTTTGCGCTACGAGCAGTACTTC
CASSLRYEQYF
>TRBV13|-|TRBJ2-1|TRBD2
TGTGCCAGCAGCTCCCAAAGCCTTAGCGGGAGGAGCTCCTACAATGAGCAGTTCTTC
CASSSQSLSGRSSYNEQFF
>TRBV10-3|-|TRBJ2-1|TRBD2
TGTGCCATCAGTGAGGGGCGGGAGCCCTACAATGAGCAGTTCTTC
CAISEGREPYNEQFF
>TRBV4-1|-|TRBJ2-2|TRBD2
TGCGCCAGCAGCCGAAGACTAGCGGATTACACCGGGGAGCTGTTTTTT
CASSRRLADYTGELFF
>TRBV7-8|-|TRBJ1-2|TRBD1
TGTGCCAGCAGCATTAGGGGGGACAGCTCTAACTATGGCTACACCTTC
CASSIRGDSSNYGYTF
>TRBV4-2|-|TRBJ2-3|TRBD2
TGTGCCAGCAGCCCTGAGTGGGCTAGCGGGGGGCCAACGGATACGCAGTATTTT
CASSPEWASGGPTDTQYF
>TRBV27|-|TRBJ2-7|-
TGTGCCAGCAGTTCCCGGAGCACAAACTACGAGCAGTACTTC
CASSSRSTNYEQYF
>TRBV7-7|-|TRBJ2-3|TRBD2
TGTGCTAGCAGCTTAGGCCCTACGGGGAGGGGCACAGATACGCAGTATTTT
CASSLGPTGRGTDTQYF
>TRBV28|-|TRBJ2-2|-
TGTGCCAGCAGTAGACCCGGACTAACCTACACCGGGGAGCTGTTTTTT
CASSRPGLTYTGELFF
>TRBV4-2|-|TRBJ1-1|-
TGTGCCAGCAGCCAAGATTCCGGGGGTGCTTTCTTT
CASSQDSGGAFF
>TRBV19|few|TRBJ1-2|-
TGTGCCAGTACCACTTTAGGGCAGGGGTATGGCTACACCTTC
CASTTLGQGYGYTF
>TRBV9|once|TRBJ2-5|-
TGTGCCAGCAGCATTAGCGGACTCGAAGAGACCCAGTACTTC
CASSISGLEETQYF
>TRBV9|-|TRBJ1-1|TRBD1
TGTGCCAGCAAGGGACAGGGGGACACTGAAGCTTTCTTT
CASKGQGDTEAFF
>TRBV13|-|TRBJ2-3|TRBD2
TGTGCCAGCAGCCTCGGGGGGGGGAGCGGACGTAAAGATACGCAGTATTTT
CASSLGGGSGRKDTQYF
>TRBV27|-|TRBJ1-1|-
TGTGCCAGCAGTTTATTAGCTCGAGACACTGAAGCTTTCTTT
CASSLLARDTEAFF
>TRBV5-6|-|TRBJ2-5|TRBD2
TGTGCCAGCAGCTTCGGAGGGGTAGCGGGGGAGACCCAGTACTTC
CASSFGGVAGETQYF
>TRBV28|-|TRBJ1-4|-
TGTGCCAGCCTCCCCCGGGACAACCTCGAAAAACTGTTTTTT
CASLPRDNLEKLFF
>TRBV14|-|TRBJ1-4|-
TGTGCCAGCAGCCCGAGCTCCGGAGGGGTTGGAGGCACTTTT
CASSPSSGGVGGTF
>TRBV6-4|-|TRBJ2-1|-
TGTGCCAGCAGTGACTGGCCCTACAATGAGCAGTTCTTC
CASSDWPYNEQFF
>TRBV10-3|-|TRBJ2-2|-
TGTGCCATCAGTGATGGGCAGGGTAACACCGGGGAGCTGTTTTTT
CAISDGQGNTGELFF
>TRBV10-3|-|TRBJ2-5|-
TGTGCCATCAGCCCCGACACAGGGTTAGAGACCCAGTACTTC
CAISPDTGLETQYF
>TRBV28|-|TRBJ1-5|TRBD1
TGTGCCAGCAGTTTGCCCGACAGGGAGAAGGGACAGCCCCAGCATTTT
CASSLPDREKGQPQHF